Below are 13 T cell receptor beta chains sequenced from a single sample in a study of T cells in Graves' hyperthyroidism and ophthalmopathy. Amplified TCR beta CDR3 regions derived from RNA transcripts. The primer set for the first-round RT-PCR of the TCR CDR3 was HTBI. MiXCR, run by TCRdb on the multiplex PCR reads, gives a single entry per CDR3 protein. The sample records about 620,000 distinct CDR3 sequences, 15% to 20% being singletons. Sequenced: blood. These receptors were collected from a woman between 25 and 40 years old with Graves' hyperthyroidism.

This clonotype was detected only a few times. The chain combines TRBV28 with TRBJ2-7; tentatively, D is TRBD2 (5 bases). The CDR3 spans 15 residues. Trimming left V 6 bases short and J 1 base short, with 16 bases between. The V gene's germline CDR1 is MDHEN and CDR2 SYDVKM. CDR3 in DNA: TGTGCCAGCAGCCTAAACTCACTAGGTTCCTACGAGCAGTACTTC. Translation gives CASSLNSLGSYEQYF.

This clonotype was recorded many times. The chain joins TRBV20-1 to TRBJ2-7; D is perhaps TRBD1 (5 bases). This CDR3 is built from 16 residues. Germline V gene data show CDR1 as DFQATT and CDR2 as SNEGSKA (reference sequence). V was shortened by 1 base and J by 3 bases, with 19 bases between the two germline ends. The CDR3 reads CSARVSHRGVNYEQYF. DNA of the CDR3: TGCAGTGCTAGAGTTTCGCATAGGGGCGTAAACTACGAGCAGTACTTC.

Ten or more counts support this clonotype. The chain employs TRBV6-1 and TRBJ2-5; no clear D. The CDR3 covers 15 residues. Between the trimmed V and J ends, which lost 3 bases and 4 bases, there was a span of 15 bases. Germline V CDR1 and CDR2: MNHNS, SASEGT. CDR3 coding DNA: TGTGCCAGCAGTGAGAGCGTTTCGATGGGAGAGACCCAGTACTTC. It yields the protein CASSESVSMGETQYF.

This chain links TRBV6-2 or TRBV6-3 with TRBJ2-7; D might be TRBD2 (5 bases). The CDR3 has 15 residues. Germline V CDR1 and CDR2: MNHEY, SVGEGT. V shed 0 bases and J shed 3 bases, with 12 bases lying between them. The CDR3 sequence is CASSYSRTRGYEQYF. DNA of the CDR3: TGTGCCAGCAGTTACTCGAGGACCCGGGGCTACGAGCAGTACTTC.

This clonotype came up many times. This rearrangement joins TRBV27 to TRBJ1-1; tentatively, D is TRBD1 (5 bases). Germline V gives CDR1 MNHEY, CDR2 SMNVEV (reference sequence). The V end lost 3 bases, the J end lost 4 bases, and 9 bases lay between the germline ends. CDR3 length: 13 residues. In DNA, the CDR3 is TGTGCCAGCAGTTTGCAAGGGACCACTGAAGCTTTCTTT. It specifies CASSLQGTTEAFF.

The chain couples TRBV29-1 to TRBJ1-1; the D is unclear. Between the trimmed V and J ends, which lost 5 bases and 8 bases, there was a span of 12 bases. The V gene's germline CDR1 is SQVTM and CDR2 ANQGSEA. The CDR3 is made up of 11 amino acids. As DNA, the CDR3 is TGCAGCGTTCCGAATGGGCGAGAAGCTTTCTTT. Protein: CSVPNGREAFF.

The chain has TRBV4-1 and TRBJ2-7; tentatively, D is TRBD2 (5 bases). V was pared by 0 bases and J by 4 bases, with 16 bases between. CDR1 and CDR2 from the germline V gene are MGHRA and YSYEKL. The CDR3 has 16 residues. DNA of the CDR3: TGCGCCAGCAGCCAAGATGGAGTGGAGGTCGTTTACGAGCAGTACTTC. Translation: CASSQDGVEVVYEQYF.

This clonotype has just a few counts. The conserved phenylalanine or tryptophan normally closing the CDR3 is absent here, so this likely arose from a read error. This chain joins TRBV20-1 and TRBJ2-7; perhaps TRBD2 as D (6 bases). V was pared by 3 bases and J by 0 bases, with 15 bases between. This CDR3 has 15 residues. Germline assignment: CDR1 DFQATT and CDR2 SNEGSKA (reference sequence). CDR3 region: CSASSTSLYSYEQYL. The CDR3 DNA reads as TGCAGTGCTAGCAGCACTAGCTTGTACTCCTACGAGCAGTACCTC.

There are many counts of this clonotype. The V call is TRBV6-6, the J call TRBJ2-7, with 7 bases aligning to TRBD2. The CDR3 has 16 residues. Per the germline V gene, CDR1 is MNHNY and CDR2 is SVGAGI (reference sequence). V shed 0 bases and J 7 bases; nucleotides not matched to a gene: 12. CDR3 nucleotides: TGTGCCAGCAGTTACTCCTTCGACAGACTAGCAGGAGAGCAGTACTTC. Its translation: CASSYSFDRLAGEQYF.

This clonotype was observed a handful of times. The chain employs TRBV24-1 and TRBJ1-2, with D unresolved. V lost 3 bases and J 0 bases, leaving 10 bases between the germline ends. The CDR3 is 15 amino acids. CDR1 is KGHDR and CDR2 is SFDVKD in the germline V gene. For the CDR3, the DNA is TGTGCCACCAGTGATCCGGATCTACCTAACTATGGCTACACCTTC. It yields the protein CATSDPDLPNYGYTF.

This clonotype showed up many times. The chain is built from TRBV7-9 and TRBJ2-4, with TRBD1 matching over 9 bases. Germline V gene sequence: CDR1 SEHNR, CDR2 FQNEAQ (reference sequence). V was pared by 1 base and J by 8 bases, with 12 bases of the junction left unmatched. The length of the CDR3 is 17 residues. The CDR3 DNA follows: TGTGCCAGCAGCTTAGAGAATTTCCGGGACAGGGAACACATTCAGTACTTC. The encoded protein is CASSLENFRDREHIQYF. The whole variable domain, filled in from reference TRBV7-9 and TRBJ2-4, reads DTGVSQNPRHKITKRGQNVTFRCDPISEHNRLYWYRQTLGQGPEFLTYFQNEAQLEKSRLLSDRFSAERPKGSFSTLEIQRTEQGDSAMYLCASSLENFRDREHIQYFGAGTRLSVL.

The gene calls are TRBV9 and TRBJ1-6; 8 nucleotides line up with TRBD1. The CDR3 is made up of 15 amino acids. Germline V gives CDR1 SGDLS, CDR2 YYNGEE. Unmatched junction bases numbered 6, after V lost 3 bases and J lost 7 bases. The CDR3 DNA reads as TGTGCCAGCAGCGGAGGACAGGGCCCAAATTCACCCCTCCACTTT. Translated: CASSGGQGPNSPLHF.

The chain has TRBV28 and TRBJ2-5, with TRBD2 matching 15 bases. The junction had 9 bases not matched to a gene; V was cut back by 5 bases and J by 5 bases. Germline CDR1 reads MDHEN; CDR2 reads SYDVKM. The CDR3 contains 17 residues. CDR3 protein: CASSPWTSGRAGETQYF. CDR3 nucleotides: TGTGCCAGCAGTCCCTGGACTAGCGGGAGGGCCGGGGAGACCCAGTACTTC.